This is a list of T cell receptor beta chains from one sample in a study of PD-L1 blockade in urothelial cancer. Method: immunoSEQ multiplex PCR; TCRdb's copy keeps in-frame clones and lacks some. The data hold tens of thousands of clones, with about 87% observed a single time. The source was PBMCs, collected around atezolizumab (anti-PD-L1) treatment. Every receptor here comes from a man aged 45-65 years with urothelial cancer. Each CDR3 is given with its conserved first and last residue. A D gene is named only where the DNA matches it firmly.

14	TRBV29-1	NA	TRBJ1-2	CSVAVDSRNYGYTF
20	TRBV28	TRBD2	TRBJ2-4	CASSSYTFAGTSGSGNIQYF
14	TRBV2	TRBD2	TRBJ2-5	CASSVAGQQETQYF
18	TRBV28	NA	TRBJ2-4	CASSLGRGGQLAKNIQYF
14	TRBV9	TRBD1	TRBJ1-4	CASSETGVGEKLFF
15	TRBV2	NA	TRBJ2-2	CASSGKQTNTGELFF
11	TRBV28	TRBD2	TRBJ2-7	CASRTPGLQYF
16	TRBV5-4	NA	TRBJ2-1	CASSLTGLNSYNEQFF
14	TRBV25-1	TRBD2	TRBJ2-5	CASSGLAEQETQYF
14	TRBV10-3	TRBD1	TRBJ1-1	CAISRRDRGTEAFF
17	TRBV7-9	NA	TRBJ2-5	CASSPMSRGGQAETQYF
15	TRBV6-6	TRBD1	TRBJ1-1	CASSSGTGMNTEAFF
17	TRBV21-1	NA	TRBJ2-3	CASSKVRAGASTDTQYF
13	TRBV9	NA	TRBJ2-2	CASSVGGSGELFF
18	TRBV2	TRBD2	TRBJ2-7	CASSDPDGLREPPYEQYF
14	TRBV2	TRBD2	TRBJ2-3	CASSVSSGRNTQYF
15	TRBV5-5	TRBD1	TRBJ1-1	CASSGTGGRSTEAFF
13	TRBV27	NA	TRBJ1-5	CASRYQGNQPQHF
15	TRBV10-3	NA	TRBJ2-3	CAISAPSVGTDTQYF
18	TRBV30	TRBD2	TRBJ2-1	CAWSQYGGGLAGGNEQFF
11	TRBV7-2	NA	TRBJ2-7	CASSLLYEQYF
16	TRBV6-6	TRBD1	TRBJ2-7	CASSHTQGQGTNEQYF
16	TRBV2	TRBD2	TRBJ2-7	CASRRTSGAFGYEQYF
16	TRBV21-1	NA	TRBJ2-3	CASSNSGQGERDTQYF
13	TRBV7-2	TRBD1	TRBJ2-7	CASSLGTAPEQYF
11	TRBV6-5	NA	TRBJ2-1	CASSSDNEQFF
12	TRBV9	NA	TRBJ2-5	CASSSRGETQYF
18	TRBV7-8	NA	TRBJ2-6	CASSYARAGVSGANVLTF
16	TRBV18	TRBD2	TRBJ2-7	CASSPIVGLGSYEQYF
14	TRBV29-1	NA	TRBJ1-2	CSVAQGIPYYGYTF
16	TRBV14	TRBD2	TRBJ2-3	CASSHGTSVDTDTQYF
14	TRBV6-6	NA	TRBJ2-7	CASSPRRGTYEQYF